One and the same sample provided the 22 T cell receptor beta chains below, sequenced in a study of T cell responses to AZD1222 COVID-19 vaccine. Data came from immunoSEQ multiplex PCR; TCRdb stores just in-frame clones and leaves some out. Among around 140,000 clones listed, around 94% were seen once. The source was peripheral blood, collected 28 days after the second AZD1222 dose. The receptors derive from an adult who received the AZD1222 COVID-19 vaccine.

This chain connects TRBV6-6 to TRBJ2-3; 7 bases align to TRBD1. Germline V gene sequence: CDR1 MNHNY, CDR2 SVGAGI (reference sequence). Trimming removed 5 bases from V and 2 bases from J; junction bases left unmatched: 7. CDR3 length: 15 amino acids. CDR3 sequence (DNA): TGTGCCAGCAGTGCCTGGGACAGATTCACAGATACGCAGTATTTT. Its translation: CASSAWDRFTDTQYF.

This chain links TRBV10-1 with TRBJ1-2; a weak D match, TRBD1 (6 bases). Per the germline V gene, CDR1 is WNHNN and CDR2 is SYGVQD (reference sequence). This CDR3 comprises 14 residues. Deletions cut 4 bases from V and 6 bases from J, with 15 bases between. The CDR3 bases are TGCGCCAGCAGTGCCACAGGGACCAGAAATGGCTACACCTTC. Translated: CASSATGTRNGYTF.

The chain couples TRBV7-2 to TRBJ2-5, with 7 bases that match TRBD2. The CDR3 has 13 residues. The V segment lost 4 bases and the J segment 6 bases; nucleotides outside the gene matches: 5. The germline CDR1 and CDR2 sequences are SGHTA and FQGNSA. The CDR3 DNA reads TGTGCCAGCAGCTCGGACGGGGGGAAGACCCAGTACTTC. It is translated as CASSSDGGKTQYF.

J is TRBJ2-2 and V is TRBV18, with D perhaps TRBD1 (5 bases). V was pared by 0 bases and J by 2 bases, with 13 bases between. Germline CDR1 KGHSH, CDR2 LQKENI. CDR3 length equals 17 residues. CDR3 region: CASSPPEGALNTGELFF. CDR3 in DNA: TGTGCCAGCTCACCACCGGAAGGGGCCCTTAACACCGGGGAGCTGTTTTTT.

The V and J genes are TRBV7-2 and TRBJ2-7; TRBD1 might be the D (5 bases). Trimming pared 5 bases from V and 3 bases from J, leaving 17 bases between. The CDR3 extends over 15 amino acids. The germline V gene has CDR1 SGHTA and CDR2 FQGNSA. For the CDR3, the DNA is TGTGCCAGCAGCCAAGACAGTAACGTTTACTACGAGCAGTACGTC. It translates to CASSQDSNVYYEQYV.

This sequence joins TRBV3-1 (or the pseudogene TRBV3-2) and TRBJ2-1; D unresolved. The germline V and J ends were trimmed by 8 bases and 7 bases, with 9 bases remaining between them. Germline values: CDR1 LGHDT, CDR2 YNNKEL (reference sequence). CDR3 length: 11 residues. Here the CDR3 DNA reads TGTGCCAGCGGGCCCTTTAATGAGCAGTTCTTC. It codes for CASGPFNEQFF.

The chain links TRBV27 to TRBJ2-2; 7 bases are shared with TRBD1. The CDR3 covers 16 residues. The V and J ends lost 0 bases and 3 bases, in that order; junction bases with no gene match: 4. The germline gives CDR1 MNHEY, CDR2 SMNVEV (reference sequence). The CDR3 region has the DNA TGTGCCAGCAGTTTATCGACAGGGATGGACACCGGGGAGCTGTTTTTT. Encoded protein: CASSLSTGMDTGELFF.

This clone was recorded once. V and J are TRBV7-6 and TRBJ1-4; weak D call: TRBD1 (5 bases). Looked up from germline, CDR1 is SGHVS and CDR2 is FNYEAQ. This CDR3 region has 14 residues. Trimming stripped 5 bases from V and 10 bases from J, with 17 bases between. The CDR3 DNA is TGTGCCAGCAGCCCTCTCGGGACGCGAGGAAAACTGTTTTTT. It codes for CASSPLGTRGKLFF. Complete variable domain (other parts from reference TRBV7-6 and TRBJ1-4): GAGVSQSPRYKVTKRGQDVALRCDPISGHVSLYWYRQALGQGPEFLTYFNYEAQQDKSGLPNDRFSAERPEGSISTLTIQRTEQRDSAMYRCASSPLGTRGKLFFGSGTQLSVL.

The chain carries TRBV6-2 or TRBV6-3 and TRBJ2-3; the match to TRBD2 covers 7 bases. CDR3 length equals 15 residues. The germline gives CDR1 MNHEY, CDR2 SVGEGT. The J segment lost 2 bases and the V segment lost 5 bases, leaving 7 bases of the junction unmatched. Written as DNA, the CDR3 is TGTGCCAGCAGTACTAGCGAGAAGGTCACAGATACGCAGTATTTT. Translating it yields CASSTSEKVTDTQYF.

The chain combines TRBV5-1 with TRBJ1-1; possible D gene TRBD1, 5 bases. Trimming removed 1 base from V and 3 bases from J, with 7 bases in between. In germline, CDR1 is SGHRS, CDR2 YFSETQ. The CDR3 sequence is 13 residues long. The DNA of the CDR3 is TGCGCCAGCAGCTTGAGAGGGGACACTGAAGCTTTCTTT. Translating it yields CASSLRGDTEAFF.

Details on this clone: The sample contains more than one DNA sequence encoding this CDR3. J is TRBJ2-1 and V is TRBV27; the D gene is possibly TRBD2 (5 bases). The CDR3 contains 13 residues. Trimming stripped 3 bases from V and 7 bases from J, with 10 bases between. Per the germline V gene, CDR1 is MNHEY and CDR2 is SMNVEV (reference sequence). In DNA form, the CDR3 reads TGTGCCAGCAGTTTGGACTCTTATAATGAGCAGTTCTTC. Residues: CASSLDSYNEQFF.

The sample holds one count of this clone. The genes are TRBV2 and TRBJ2-6; D is unclear. Germline CDR1 and CDR2: SNHLY and FYNNEI. V was clipped by 7 bases and J by 1 base, with 8 bases between them. The CDR3 extends over 14 amino acids. CDR3 DNA: TGTGCCAGCAAGTCGGGTTCTGGGGCCAACGTCCTGACTTTC. Encoded protein: CASKSGSGANVLTF.

This clone was recorded a few times. The chain combines TRBV18 with TRBJ2-2; 11 bases match TRBD1. J lost 0 bases, V lost 3 bases, and 6 bases had no gene match. This CDR3 has 18 amino acids. Germline CDR1 and CDR2: KGHSH and LQKENI. Here the CDR3 reads CASSPSDRGPTNTGELFF. The CDR3 DNA sequence: TGTGCCAGCTCACCTTCGGACAGGGGGCCGACGAACACCGGGGAGCTGTTTTTT. The variable domain in full, with the rest retrieved from reference TRBV18 and TRBJ2-2, is NAGVMQNPRHLVRRRGQEARLRCSPMKGHSHVYWYRQLPEEGLKFMVYLQKENIIDESGMPKERFSAEFPKEGPSILRIQQVVRGDSAAYFCASSPSDRGPTNTGELFFGEGSRLTVL.

The rearrangement links TRBV30 to TRBJ1-1, with D unresolved. This CDR3 has 11 residues. V lost 8 bases and J 10 bases, leaving 17 bases between the germline ends. Germline V CDR1 and CDR2: GTSNPN, SVGIG (reference sequence). CDR3 coding DNA: TGTGCCGGAGCCCCCGGGTTGGTAGCTTTCTTT. Its protein product is CAGAPGLVAFF.

The chain recombines TRBV27 with TRBJ1-5, with D uncertain. Trimming took 6 bases from V and 5 from J, leaving 17 bases between them. The CDR3 spans 15 residues. Germline V gives CDR1 MNHEY, CDR2 SMNVEV (reference sequence). The DNA for the CDR3 is TGTGCCAGCAGGCTAAATATCCTCCCTGATCAGCCCCAGCATTTT. Amino acid sequence: CASRLNILPDQPQHF.

This chain connects TRBV30 to TRBJ2-2; D remains unclear. The CDR3 spans 16 residues. The germline gives CDR1 GTSNPN, CDR2 SVGIG (reference sequence). V lost 4 bases, J lost 3 bases, and 18 bases lay in between. Here the CDR3 DNA reads TGTGCCTGGACAAGGAAGCCCCTCGGCTACACCGGGGAGCTGTTTTTT. It yields the protein CAWTRKPLGYTGELFF. Full variable domain (outside the CDR3, taken from reference TRBV30 and TRBJ2-2): SQTIHQWPATLVQPVGSPLSLECTVEGTSNPNLYWYRQAAGRGLQLLFYSVGIGQISSEVPQNLSASRPQDRQFILSSKKLLLSDSGFYLCAWTRKPLGYTGELFFGEGSRLTVL.

The CDR3 nucleotides are TGCGCCAGCAGGTGGACAGGGGAACTGAACACTGAAGCTTTCTTT. It yields the protein CASRWTGELNTEAFF. The chain couples TRBV5-1 to TRBJ1-1; 9 bases are a match to TRBD1. The germline gives CDR1 SGHRS, CDR2 YFSETQ. CDR3 length: 15 amino acids. The V segment lost 5 bases and the J segment 0 bases; nucleotides outside the gene matches: 5. Full variable domain (missing parts from reference TRBV5-1 and TRBJ1-1): KAGVTQTPRYLIKTRGQQVTLSCSPISGHRSVSWYQQTPGQGLQFLFEYFSETQRNKGNFPGRFSGRQFSNSRSEMNVSTLELGDSALYLCASRWTGELNTEAFFGQGTRLTVV.

This chain links TRBV7-8 with TRBJ2-7; D possibly corresponds to TRBD1 (6 bases). Germline lookup yields CDR1 SGHVS and CDR2 FQNEAQ. V was cut by 4 bases and J by 5 bases, with 15 bases left in between. The CDR3 extends over 14 amino acids. CDR3 loop: CASSSKTGLDEQYF. The CDR3 DNA is TGTGCCAGCAGCTCGAAGACAGGACTGGACGAGCAGTACTTC.

The CDR3 DNA reads TGTGCCAGCAGCTCTGGACTAGCGGGGACCAATGAGCAGTTCTTC. Protein sequence: CASSSGLAGTNEQFF. The chain combines TRBV13 with TRBJ2-1, with 12 bases matching TRBD2. With V trimmed by 4 bases and J by 6 bases, 4 bases remained unmatched. The germline V gene encodes CDR1 PRHDT and CDR2 FYEKMQ (reference sequence). The CDR3 is 15 amino acids. Filled out from reference TRBV13 and TRBJ2-1, the complete variable domain reads AAGVIQSPRHLIKEKRETATLKCYPIPRHDTVYWYQQGPGQDPQFLISFYEKMQSDKGSIPDRFSAQQFSDYHSELNMSSLELGDSALYFCASSSGLAGTNEQFFGPGTRLTVL.

This chain links TRBV19 with TRBJ2-7, with D tentatively TRBD2 (6 bases). CDR1 is LNHDA, CDR2 SQIVND, per germline (reference sequence). V lost 4 bases and J 3 bases, leaving 13 bases between the germline ends. This CDR3 has 14 amino acids. The CDR3 protein is CASSRVGGFYEQYF. DNA of the CDR3: TGTGCCAGTAGTAGAGTGGGGGGTTTCTACGAGCAGTACTTC. The full variable domain, its missing parts supplied by reference TRBV19 and TRBJ2-7, is DGGITQSPKYLFRKEGQNVTLSCEQNLNHDAMYWYRQDPGQGLRLIYYSQIVNDFQKGDIAEGYSVSREKKESFPLTVTSAQKNPTAFYLCASSRVGGFYEQYFGPGTRLTVT.

The genes are TRBV5-1 and TRBJ1-2; D is ambiguous. The CDR3 runs 12 residues. V shed 2 bases and J shed 8 bases, with 10 bases lying between them. Germline lookup yields CDR1 SGHRS and CDR2 YFSETQ. CDR3 nucleotides: TGCGCCAGCAGCTTCGGAGCAGAAGGCTACACCTTC. Residues: CASSFGAEGYTF.

The V gene is TRBV5-6, the J gene TRBJ2-7, with a weak D call TRBD2 (5 bases). The CDR3 covers 16 residues. Trimming took off 2 bases at V and 3 bases at J, with 18 bases between the two ends. Germline values: CDR1 SGHDT, CDR2 YYEEEE. The CDR3 loop reads CASSFGDPNGIYEQYV. The CDR3 nucleotides read TGTGCCAGCAGCTTCGGTGACCCAAACGGGATCTACGAGCAGTACGTC.